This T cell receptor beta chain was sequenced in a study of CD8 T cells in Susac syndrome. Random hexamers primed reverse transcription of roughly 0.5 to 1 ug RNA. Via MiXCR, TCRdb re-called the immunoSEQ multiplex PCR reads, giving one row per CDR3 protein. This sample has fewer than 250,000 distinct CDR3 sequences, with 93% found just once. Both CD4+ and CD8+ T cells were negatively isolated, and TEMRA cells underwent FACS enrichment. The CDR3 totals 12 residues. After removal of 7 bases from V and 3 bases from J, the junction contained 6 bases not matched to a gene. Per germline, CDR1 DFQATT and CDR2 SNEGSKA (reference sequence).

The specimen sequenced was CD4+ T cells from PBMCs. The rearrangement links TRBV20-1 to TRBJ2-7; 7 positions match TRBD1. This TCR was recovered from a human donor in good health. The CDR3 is CSVEGANYEQYF. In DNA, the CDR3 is TGCAGTGTTGAGGGGGCGAACTACGAGCAGTACTTC.